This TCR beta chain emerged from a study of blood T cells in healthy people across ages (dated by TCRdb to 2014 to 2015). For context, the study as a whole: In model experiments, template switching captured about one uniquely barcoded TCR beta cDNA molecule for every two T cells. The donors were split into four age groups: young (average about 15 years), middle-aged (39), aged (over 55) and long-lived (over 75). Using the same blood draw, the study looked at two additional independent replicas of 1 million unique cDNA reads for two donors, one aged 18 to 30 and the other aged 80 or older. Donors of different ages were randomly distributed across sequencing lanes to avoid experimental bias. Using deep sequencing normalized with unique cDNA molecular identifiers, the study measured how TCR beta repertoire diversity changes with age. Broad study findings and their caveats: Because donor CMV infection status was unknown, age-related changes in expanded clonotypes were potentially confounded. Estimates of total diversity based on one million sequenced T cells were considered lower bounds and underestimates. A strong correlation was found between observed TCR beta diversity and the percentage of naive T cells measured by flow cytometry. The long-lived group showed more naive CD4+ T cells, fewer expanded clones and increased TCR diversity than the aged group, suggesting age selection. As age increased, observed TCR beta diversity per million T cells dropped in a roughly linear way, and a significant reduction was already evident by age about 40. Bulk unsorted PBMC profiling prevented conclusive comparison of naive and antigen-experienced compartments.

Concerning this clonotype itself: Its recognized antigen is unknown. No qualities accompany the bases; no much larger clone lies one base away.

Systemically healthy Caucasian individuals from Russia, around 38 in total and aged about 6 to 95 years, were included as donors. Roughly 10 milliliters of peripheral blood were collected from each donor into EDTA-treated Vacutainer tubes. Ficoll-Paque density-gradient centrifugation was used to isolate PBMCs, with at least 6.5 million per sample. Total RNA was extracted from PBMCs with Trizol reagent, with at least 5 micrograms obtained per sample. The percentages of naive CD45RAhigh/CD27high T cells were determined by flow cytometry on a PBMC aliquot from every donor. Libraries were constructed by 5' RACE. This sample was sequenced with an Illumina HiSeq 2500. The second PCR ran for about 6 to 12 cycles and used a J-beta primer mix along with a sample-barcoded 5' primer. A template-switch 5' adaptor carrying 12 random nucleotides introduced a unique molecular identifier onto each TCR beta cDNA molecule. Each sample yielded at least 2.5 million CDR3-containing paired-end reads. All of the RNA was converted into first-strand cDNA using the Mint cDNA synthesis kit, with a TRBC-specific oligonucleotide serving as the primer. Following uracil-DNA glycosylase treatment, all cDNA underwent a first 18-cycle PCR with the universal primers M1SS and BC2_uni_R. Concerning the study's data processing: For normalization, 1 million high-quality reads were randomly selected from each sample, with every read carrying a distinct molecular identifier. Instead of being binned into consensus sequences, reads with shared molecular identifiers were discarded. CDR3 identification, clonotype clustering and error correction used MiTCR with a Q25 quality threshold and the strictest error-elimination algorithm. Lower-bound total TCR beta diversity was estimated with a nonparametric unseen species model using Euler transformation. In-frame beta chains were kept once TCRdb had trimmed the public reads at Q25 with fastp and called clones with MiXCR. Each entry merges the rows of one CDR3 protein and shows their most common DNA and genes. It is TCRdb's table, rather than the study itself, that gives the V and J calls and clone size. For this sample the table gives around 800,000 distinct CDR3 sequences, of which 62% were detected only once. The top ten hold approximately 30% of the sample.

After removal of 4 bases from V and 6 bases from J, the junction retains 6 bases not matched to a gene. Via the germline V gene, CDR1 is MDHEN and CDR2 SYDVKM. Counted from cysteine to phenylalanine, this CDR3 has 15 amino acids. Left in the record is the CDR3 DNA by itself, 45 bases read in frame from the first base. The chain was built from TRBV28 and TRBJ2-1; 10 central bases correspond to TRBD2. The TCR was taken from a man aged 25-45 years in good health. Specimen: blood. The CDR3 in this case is CASSSPSGGGNEQFF. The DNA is TGTGCCAGCAGTTCACCTAGCGGGGGTGGCAATGAGCAGTTCTTC. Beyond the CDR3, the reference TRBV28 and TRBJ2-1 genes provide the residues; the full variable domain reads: DVKVTQSSRYLVKRTGEKVFLECVQDMDHENMFWYRQDPGLGLRLIYFSYDVKMKEKGDIPEGYSVSREKKERFSLILESASTNQTSMYLCASSSPSGGGNEQFFGPGTRLTVL.